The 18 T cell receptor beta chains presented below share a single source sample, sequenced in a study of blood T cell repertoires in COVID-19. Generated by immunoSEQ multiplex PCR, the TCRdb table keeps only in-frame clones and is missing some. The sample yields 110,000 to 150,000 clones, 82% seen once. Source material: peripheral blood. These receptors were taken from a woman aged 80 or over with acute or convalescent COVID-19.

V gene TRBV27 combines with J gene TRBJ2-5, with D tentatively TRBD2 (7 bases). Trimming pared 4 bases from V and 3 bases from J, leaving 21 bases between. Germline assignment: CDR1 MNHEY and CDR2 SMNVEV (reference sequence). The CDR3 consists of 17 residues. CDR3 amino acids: CASSYGVPGGGKETQYF. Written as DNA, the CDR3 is TGTGCCAGCAGTTATGGGGTCCCGGGGGGCGGGAAAGAGACCCAGTACTTC.

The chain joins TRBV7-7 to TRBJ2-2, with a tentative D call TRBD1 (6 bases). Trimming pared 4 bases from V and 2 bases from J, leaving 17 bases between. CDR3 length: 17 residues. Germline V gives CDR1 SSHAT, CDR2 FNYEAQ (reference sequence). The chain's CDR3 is CASSSSTTGYNTGELFF. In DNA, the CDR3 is TGTGCCAGCAGCTCATCAACTACAGGGTATAACACCGGGGAGCTGTTTTTT.

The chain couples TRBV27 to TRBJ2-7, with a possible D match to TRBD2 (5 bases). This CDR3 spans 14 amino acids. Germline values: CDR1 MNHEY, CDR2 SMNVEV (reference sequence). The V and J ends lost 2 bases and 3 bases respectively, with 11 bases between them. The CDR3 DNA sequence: TGTGCCAGCAGTTTAACTAGACATTACTACGAGCAGTACTTC. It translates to CASSLTRHYYEQYF.

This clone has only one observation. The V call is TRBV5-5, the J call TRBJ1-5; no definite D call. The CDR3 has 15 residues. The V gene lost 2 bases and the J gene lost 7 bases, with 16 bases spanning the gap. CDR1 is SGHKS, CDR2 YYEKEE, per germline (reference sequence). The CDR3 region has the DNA TGTGCCAGCAGCTTCGGACTCACTGGAGGCCAGCCCCAGCATTTT. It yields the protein CASSFGLTGGQPQHF.

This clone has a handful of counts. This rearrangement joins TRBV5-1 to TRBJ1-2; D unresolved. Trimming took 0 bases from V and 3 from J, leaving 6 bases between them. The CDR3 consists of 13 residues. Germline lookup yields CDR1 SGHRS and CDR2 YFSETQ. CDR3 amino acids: CASSLDGDYGYTF. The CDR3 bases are TGCGCCAGCAGCTTGGACGGGGACTATGGCTACACCTTC.

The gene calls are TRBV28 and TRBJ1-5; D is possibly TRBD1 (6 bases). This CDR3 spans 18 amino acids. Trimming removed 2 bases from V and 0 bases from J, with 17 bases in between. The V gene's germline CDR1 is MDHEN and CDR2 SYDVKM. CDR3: CASSLGTIILHSNQPQHF. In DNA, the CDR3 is TGTGCCAGCAGTTTAGGGACAATCATTCTTCATAGCAATCAGCCCCAGCATTTT. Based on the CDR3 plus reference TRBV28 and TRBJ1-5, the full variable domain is DVKVTQSSRYLVKRTGEKVFLECVQDMDHENMFWYRQDPGLGLRLIYFSYDVKMKEKGDIPEGYSVSREKKERFSLILESASTNQTSMYLCASSLGTIILHSNQPQHFGDGTRLSIL.

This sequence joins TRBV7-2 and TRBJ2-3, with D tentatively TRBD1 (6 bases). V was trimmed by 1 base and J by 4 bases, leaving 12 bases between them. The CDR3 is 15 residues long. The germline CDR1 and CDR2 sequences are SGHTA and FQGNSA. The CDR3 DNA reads TGTGCCAGCAGCTTAGGGGCACAGGGTCCAGATACGCAGTATTTT. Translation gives CASSLGAQGPDTQYF.

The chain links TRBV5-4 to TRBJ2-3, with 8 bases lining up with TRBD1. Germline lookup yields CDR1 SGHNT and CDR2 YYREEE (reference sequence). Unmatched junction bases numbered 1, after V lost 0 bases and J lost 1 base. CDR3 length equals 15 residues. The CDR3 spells CASSLEGQGTDTQYF. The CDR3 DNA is TGTGCCAGCAGCTTGGAGGGACAGGGCACAGATACGCAGTATTTT.

CDR3: CASSRLRGLAKNIQYF. CDR3 nucleotides: TGTGCCAGCAGCCGTCTACGGGGGTTAGCCAAAAACATTCAGTACTTC. The V and J genes are TRBV7-2 and TRBJ2-4, with D possibly being TRBD2 (6 bases). CDR3 length: 16 amino acids. Per the germline V gene, CDR1 is SGHTA and CDR2 is FQGNSA. The V gene lost 5 bases and the J gene lost 0 bases, with 14 bases spanning the gap.

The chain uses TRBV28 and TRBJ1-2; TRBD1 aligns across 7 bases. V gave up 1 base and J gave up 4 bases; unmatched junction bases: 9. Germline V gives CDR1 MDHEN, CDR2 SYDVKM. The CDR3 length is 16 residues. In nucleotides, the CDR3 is TGTGCCAGCAGTTTATCCCGGGACAGCCCCTCCTATGGCTACACCTTC. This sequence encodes CASSLSRDSPSYGYTF.

The CDR3 loop reads CASSGTANPEETQYF. Written as DNA, the CDR3 is TGTGCCAGCAGTGGTACGGCGAATCCGGAGGAGACCCAGTACTTC. This chain connects TRBV2 to TRBJ2-5; D is undetermined. CDR3 length equals 15 residues. Trimming left V 4 bases short and J 5 bases short, with 17 bases between. Germline CDR1 and CDR2: SNHLY and FYNNEI.

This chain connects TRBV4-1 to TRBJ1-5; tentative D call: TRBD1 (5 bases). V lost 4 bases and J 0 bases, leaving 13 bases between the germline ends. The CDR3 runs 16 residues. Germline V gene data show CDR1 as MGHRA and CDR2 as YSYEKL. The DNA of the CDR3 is TGCGCCAGCAGCCTAAAACAGGAGTATAGCAATCAGCCCCAGCATTTT. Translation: CASSLKQEYSNQPQHF.

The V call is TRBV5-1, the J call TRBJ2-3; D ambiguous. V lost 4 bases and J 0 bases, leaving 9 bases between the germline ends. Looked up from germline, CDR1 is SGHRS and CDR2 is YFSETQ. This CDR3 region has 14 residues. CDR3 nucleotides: TGCGCCAGCAGCGACGGGTCTAGCACAGATACGCAGTATTTT. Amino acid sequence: CASSDGSSTDTQYF. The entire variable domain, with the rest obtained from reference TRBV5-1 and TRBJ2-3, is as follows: KAGVTQTPRYLIKTRGQQVTLSCSPISGHRSVSWYQQTPGQGLQFLFEYFSETQRNKGNFPGRFSGRQFSNSRSEMNVSTLELGDSALYLCASSDGSSTDTQYFGPGTRLTVL.

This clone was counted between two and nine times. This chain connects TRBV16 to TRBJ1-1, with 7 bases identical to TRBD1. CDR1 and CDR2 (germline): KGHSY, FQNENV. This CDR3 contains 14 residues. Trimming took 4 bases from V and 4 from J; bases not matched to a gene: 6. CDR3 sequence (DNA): TGTGCCAGCAGCCGACAGGGTGTAGGCACTGAAGCTTTCTTT. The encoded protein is CASSRQGVGTEAFF.

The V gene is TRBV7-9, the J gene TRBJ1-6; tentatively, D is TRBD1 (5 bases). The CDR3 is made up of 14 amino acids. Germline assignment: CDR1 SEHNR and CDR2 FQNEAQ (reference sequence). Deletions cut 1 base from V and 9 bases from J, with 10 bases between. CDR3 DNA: TGTGCCAGCAGCTTAGACAGGATAGCTTCACCCCTCCACTTT. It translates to CASSLDRIASPLHF.

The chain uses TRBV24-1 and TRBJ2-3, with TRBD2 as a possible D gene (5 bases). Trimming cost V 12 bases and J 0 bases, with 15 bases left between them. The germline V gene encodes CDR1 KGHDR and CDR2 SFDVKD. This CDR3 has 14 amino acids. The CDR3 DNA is TGTGCCGCCTCCGGGATTTTTAGCACAGATACGCAGTATTTT. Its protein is CAASGIFSTDTQYF.

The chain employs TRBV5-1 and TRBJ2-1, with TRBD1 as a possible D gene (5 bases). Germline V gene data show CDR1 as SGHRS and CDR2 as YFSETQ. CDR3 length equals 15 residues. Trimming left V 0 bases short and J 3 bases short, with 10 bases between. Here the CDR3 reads CASSLVQGIYNEQFF. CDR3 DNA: TGCGCCAGCAGCTTGGTCCAGGGAATCTACAATGAGCAGTTCTTC. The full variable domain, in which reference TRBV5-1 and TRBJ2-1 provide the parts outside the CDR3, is KAGVTQTPRYLIKTRGQQVTLSCSPISGHRSVSWYQQTPGQGLQFLFEYFSETQRNKGNFPGRFSGRQFSNSRSEMNVSTLELGDSALYLCASSLVQGIYNEQFFGPGTRLTVL.

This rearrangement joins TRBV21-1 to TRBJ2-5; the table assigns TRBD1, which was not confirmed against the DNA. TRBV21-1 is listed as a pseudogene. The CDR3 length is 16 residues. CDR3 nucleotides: TGTGCCAGCAGCACCGGGACAGGGGATTACCAAGAGACCCAGTACTTC. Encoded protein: CASSTGTGDYQETQYF.